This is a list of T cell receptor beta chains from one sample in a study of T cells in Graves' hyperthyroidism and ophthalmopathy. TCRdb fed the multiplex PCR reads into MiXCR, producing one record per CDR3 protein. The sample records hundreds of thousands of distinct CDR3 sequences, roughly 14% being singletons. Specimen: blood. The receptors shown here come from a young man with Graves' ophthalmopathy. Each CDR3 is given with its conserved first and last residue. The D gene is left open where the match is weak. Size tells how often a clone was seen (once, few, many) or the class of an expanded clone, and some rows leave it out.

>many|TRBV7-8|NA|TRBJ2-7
TGTGCCAGCAGCTTACAGACAGCATCCACCTACGAGCAGTACTTC
CASSLQTASTYEQYF
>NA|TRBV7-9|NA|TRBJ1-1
TGTGCCAGCAGCTCCGGGGGGGACATGAACACTGAAGCTTTCTTT
CASSSGGDMNTEAFF
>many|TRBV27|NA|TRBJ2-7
TGTGCCAGCAGCGAAGTAGGGTTGGAGCAGTACTTC
CASSEVGLEQYF
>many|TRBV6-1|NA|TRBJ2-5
TGTGCCAGCAGTTTTGGGGGTTACCAAGAGACCCAGTACTTC
CASSFGGYQETQYF
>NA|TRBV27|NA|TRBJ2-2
TGTGCCAGCAGTCAACCAAACACCGGGGAGCTGTTTTTT
CASSQPNTGELFF
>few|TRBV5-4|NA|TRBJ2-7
TGTGCCAGCAGCCCAGGTGTGGGGCAGTCCTACGAGCAGTACTTC
CASSPGVGQSYEQYF
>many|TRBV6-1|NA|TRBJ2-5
TGTGCCAGCAGGAAGGGGGACAAAGAGACCCAGTACTTC
CASRKGDKETQYF
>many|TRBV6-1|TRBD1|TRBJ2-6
TGTGCCAGCAGGACAGGGTCTGGGGCCAACGTCCTGACTTTC
CASRTGSGANVLTF
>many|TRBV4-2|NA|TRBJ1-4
TGTGCCAGCAGCCAACCCAGCCCGGCGCAGAATGAAAAACTGTTTTTT
CASSQPSPAQNEKLFF
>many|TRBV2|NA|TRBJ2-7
TGTGCCACCACGAGGAGTCAAAGCTCCTACGAGCAGTACTTC
CATTRSQSSYEQYF
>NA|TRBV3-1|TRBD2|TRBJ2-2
TGTGCCAGCAGCCAAGATTCTTGGGAGGGCGGGGAGCTGTTTTTT
CASSQDSWEGGELFF
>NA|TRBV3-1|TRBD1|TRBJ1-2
TGTGCCAGCAGCCCCCGGGACAGGGGTGGCTATGGCTACACCTTC
CASSPRDRGGYGYTF
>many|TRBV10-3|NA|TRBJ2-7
TGTGCCATCAGGGGGGGGACAGGAAACTACGAGCAGTACTTC
CAIRGGTGNYEQYF
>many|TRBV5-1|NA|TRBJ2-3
TGTGCCAGCAGCTTAGACAGAAGCACAGATACGCAGTATTTT
CASSLDRSTDTQYF
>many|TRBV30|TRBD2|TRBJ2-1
TGTGCCTGGAGTGTTACTAGCGGCAATGAGCAGTTCTTC
CAWSVTSGNEQFF
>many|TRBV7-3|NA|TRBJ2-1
TGTGCCAGCAGCTTTGGAGTCCACAATGAGCAGTTCTTC
CASSFGVHNEQFF
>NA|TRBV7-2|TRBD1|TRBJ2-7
TGTGCCAGCAGCTCCGGGACAGTACTCTACGAGCAGTACTTC
CASSSGTVLYEQYF
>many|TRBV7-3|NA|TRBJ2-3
TGTGCCAGCAGCTTAAGACAGGATAGCACAGATACGCAGTATTTT
CASSLRQDSTDTQYF
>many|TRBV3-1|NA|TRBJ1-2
TGTGCCAGCAGCCCCCCAGGGGCCCTCGGCTACACCTTC
CASSPPGALGYTF
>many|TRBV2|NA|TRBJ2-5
TGTGCCAGCTCTAGCGTACTTGTACAAGAGACCCAGTACTTC
CASSSVLVQETQYF
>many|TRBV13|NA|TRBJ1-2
TGTGCCAGCAGCGCAGGGACTGGCTACACCTTC
CASSAGTGYTF
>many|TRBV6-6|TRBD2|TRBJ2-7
TGTGCCAGCAGTTACTTCCTAGCGGGACGCGAATACGAGCAGTACTTC
CASSYFLAGREYEQYF
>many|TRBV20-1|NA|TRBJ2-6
TGCAGTGCTATTGGGGCAGGGAGCCCTGGGGCCAACGTCCTGACTTTC
CSAIGAGSPGANVLTF
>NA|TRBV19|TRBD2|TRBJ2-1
TGTGCCAGTGGTACTAGCGCCTACAATGAGCAGTTCTTC
CASGTSAYNEQFF
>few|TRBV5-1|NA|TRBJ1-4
TGCGCCAGCAGCTTAAGGATTACTGGGAATGAAAAACTGTTTTTT
CASSLRITGNEKLFF
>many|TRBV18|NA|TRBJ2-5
TGTGCCAGCTCACCACAGGCGGAGGAGACCCAGTACTTC
CASSPQAEETQYF
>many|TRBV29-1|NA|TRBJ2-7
TGCAGCGTTGATGACATAGGAAGCTACGAGCAGTACTTC
CSVDDIGSYEQYF